The 26 T cell receptor beta chains presented below share a single source sample, sequenced in a study of Tregs in tolerant kidney transplant recipients. TCRdb keeps only in-frame clones here, not all; method: immunoSEQ multiplex PCR. The sample consists of fewer than 80,000 clones, under 98% of them appearing once. Sequencing was performed on CD4+ T cells from blood, taken before the transplant. The receptors stem from a human donor who received a combined kidney and bone marrow transplant.

The V gene is TRBV30, the J gene TRBJ1-5, with 12 bases matching TRBD1. This CDR3 region has 14 residues. The germline CDR1 and CDR2 sequences are GTSNPN and SVGIG (reference sequence). Trimming cost V 3 bases and J 7 bases; bases outside gene matches: 4. CDR3 sequence reads: CAWSRDRGPQPQHF. CDR3 nucleotides: TGTGCCTGGAGCCGGGACAGGGGGCCCCAGCCCCAGCATTTT.

This clone was recorded only once. The rearrangement uses TRBV4-3 and TRBJ2-3; no reliable D call. CDR1 is LGHNA, CDR2 YSLEER, per germline. V was clipped by 0 bases and J by 1 base, with 17 bases between them. This CDR3 spans 18 amino acids. The CDR3 DNA is TGCGCCAGCAGCCAAGAGAGGCGTAGTCTAGTGGGCACAGATACGCAGTATTTT. Translated, it gives CASSQERRSLVGTDTQYF.

The chain couples TRBV2 to TRBJ2-5; D might be TRBD1 (6 bases). The V gene's germline CDR1 is SNHLY and CDR2 FYNNEI. The CDR3 covers 13 residues. The ends were cut back, 7 bases at V and 1 base at J, with 10 bases in the middle. The CDR3 sequence: CASKGTLQETQYF. The CDR3 DNA reads as TGTGCCAGCAAGGGGACACTCCAAGAGACCCAGTACTTC.

This chain links TRBV5-1 with TRBJ2-3, with D hard to call. The germline V and J ends were trimmed by 3 bases and 6 bases, with 8 bases remaining between them. This CDR3 region has 12 residues. Germline-derived CDR1 and CDR2 are SGHRS and YFSETQ. This CDR3 reads CASSYNVDTQYF. The CDR3 bases are TGCGCCAGCAGCTATAATGTTGATACGCAGTATTTT.

This chain joins TRBV7-2 and TRBJ2-7; TRBD2 matches 11 bases. Trimming cost V 1 base and J 3 bases; bases outside gene matches: 2. This CDR3 region has 15 residues. The V gene's germline CDR1 is SGHTA and CDR2 FQGNSA. This CDR3 reads CASSLEGTSGYEQYF. The CDR3 DNA follows: TGTGCCAGCAGCTTAGAGGGGACTAGCGGCTACGAGCAGTACTTC.

The CDR3 nucleotides are TGTGCCAGTAAACCCAGACAACAGGGCTGGAAATATAGCAATCAGCCCCAGCATTTT. Translated, it gives CASKPRQQGWKYSNQPQHF. The chain carries TRBV19 and TRBJ1-5; TRBD1 might be the D (6 bases). Trimming shortened V by 7 bases and J by 0 bases, and 25 bases separated the two germline ends. The CDR3 totals 19 residues. CDR1 LNHDA and CDR2 SQIVND come from the germline V gene (reference sequence).

The J gene is TRBJ1-4, the V gene TRBV19; D unclear. CDR1 and CDR2 from the germline V gene are LNHDA and SQIVND (reference sequence). This CDR3 has 12 amino acids. Trimming removed 2 bases from V and 8 bases from J, with 6 bases in between. The CDR3 DNA follows: TGTGCCAGTAGTATAAGCGGGGAAAAACTGTTTTTT. It codes for CASSISGEKLFF. Full variable domain (remainder filled in from reference TRBV19 and TRBJ1-4): DGGITQSPKYLFRKEGQNVTLSCEQNLNHDAMYWYRQDPGQGLRLIYYSQIVNDFQKGDIAEGYSVSREKKESFPLTVTSAQKNPTAFYLCASSISGEKLFFGSGTQLSVL.

V gene TRBV7-9 combines with J gene TRBJ1-1, with a possible D match to TRBD1 (6 bases). The CDR3 extends over 14 amino acids. V lost 3 bases and J lost 2, with 10 bases in between. Germline CDR1 and CDR2: SEHNR and FQNEAQ (reference sequence). The chain's CDR3 is CASSFGQINTEAFF. The CDR3 bases are TGTGCCAGCAGCTTCGGACAGATTAACACTGAAGCTTTCTTT.

This sequence joins TRBV4-1 and TRBJ2-4, with D possibly TRBD2 on 6 matching bases. The V end lost 4 bases, the J end lost 7 bases, and 14 bases lay between the germline ends. There are 14 residues in the CDR3. The germline CDR1 and CDR2 sequences are MGHRA and YSYEKL. The DNA of the CDR3 is TGCGCCAGCAGCCCCCCACTAGCAGGGAACATTCAGTACTTC. It yields the protein CASSPPLAGNIQYF.

This chain joins TRBV19 and TRBJ2-2, with a possible D match to TRBD1 (6 bases). Trimming took 2 bases from V and 4 from J, leaving 11 bases between them. This CDR3 is 15 amino acids long. CDR1 is LNHDA and CDR2 is SQIVND in the germline V gene (reference sequence). The CDR3: CASSISRGATGELFF. CDR3 in DNA: TGTGCCAGTAGTATATCCAGGGGAGCCACCGGGGAGCTGTTTTTT.

V and J are TRBV4-2 and TRBJ1-1, with D possibly being TRBD1 (5 bases). The germline V gene encodes CDR1 LGHNA and CDR2 YNFKEQ. CDR3 length equals 17 residues. V was trimmed by 0 bases and J by 3 bases, leaving 17 bases between them. CDR3 amino acids: CASSQDRQGGFDTEAFF. As DNA, the CDR3 is TGTGCCAGCAGCCAAGATAGGCAGGGAGGGTTTGACACTGAAGCTTTCTTT.

The chain links TRBV6-1 to TRBJ2-5, with D perhaps TRBD2 (6 bases). The V and J ends lost 7 bases and 5 bases respectively, with 14 bases between them. This CDR3 is 13 amino acids long. Germline CDR1 and CDR2: MNHNS and SASEGT. The CDR3 protein is CASNPLALETQYF. The CDR3 bases are TGTGCCAGCAACCCACTAGCATTGGAGACCCAGTACTTC.

CDR3 coding DNA: TGTGCCAGCAGCCAAGAGGGGACAACCCTCTATGGGGCCAACGTCCTGACTTTC. Its protein product is CASSQEGTTLYGANVLTF. This chain connects TRBV4-2 to TRBJ2-6; a possible D gene is TRBD1 (6 bases). V lost 0 bases and J lost 3, with 15 bases in between. Germline V gene lookup returns CDR1 LGHNA and CDR2 YNFKEQ. The CDR3 totals 18 residues.

This chain links TRBV7-3 with TRBJ1-4; D not resolved. V shed 3 bases and J shed 4 bases, with 24 bases lying between them. The CDR3 runs to 19 residues. Germline V gives CDR1 SGHTA, CDR2 FQGTGA. The CDR3 DNA sequence: TGTGCCAGCAGCTTCCAAGGAATTTGGAGGGTCATGGGTAATGAAAAACTGTTTTTT. Its protein product is CASSFQGIWRVMGNEKLFF.

The chain recombines TRBV10-3 with TRBJ2-7, with D unclear. V gave up 4 bases and J gave up 5 bases, with 6 bases separating them. Germline V CDR1 and CDR2: ENHRY, SYGVKD. The CDR3 covers 11 residues. CDR3 protein: CAISAGNEQYF. DNA for the CDR3: TGTGCCATCAGTGCAGGAAACGAGCAGTACTTC.

The chain employs TRBV10-3 and TRBJ2-7; D might be TRBD1 (5 bases). V lost 1 base and J lost 2, with 9 bases in between. The length of the CDR3 is 14 residues. The V gene's germline CDR1 is ENHRY and CDR2 SYGVKD. The CDR3 is CAISEFQGTYEQYF. The DNA for the CDR3 is TGTGCCATCAGTGAGTTCCAGGGAACCTACGAGCAGTACTTC.

The V gene is TRBV7-2, the J gene TRBJ2-7, with TRBD2 identical over 10 bases. This CDR3 is built from 15 residues. Germline CDR1 is SGHTA and CDR2 is FQGNSA. V was clipped by 5 bases and J by 2 bases; unmatched bases: 6. In DNA, the CDR3 is TGTGCCAGCAGCGTAAGCGGGGGGGCGGCCTACGAGCAGTACTTC. This sequence encodes CASSVSGGAAYEQYF.

V gene TRBV30 combines with J gene TRBJ2-3; TRBD2 agrees at 10 bases. V lost 3 bases and J lost 0; bases outside the gene matches: 12. Germline assignment: CDR1 GTSNPN and CDR2 SVGIG (reference sequence). The CDR3 totals 18 residues. CDR3 amino acids: CAWRRGVAGGLSTDTQYF. The DNA for the CDR3 is TGTGCCTGGAGGCGCGGGGTAGCGGGAGGTCTAAGCACAGATACGCAGTATTTT.

This chain joins TRBV11-1 and TRBJ2-3; 7 nucleotides line up with TRBD2. The CDR3 loop spans 17 amino acids. The J segment lost 0 bases and the V segment lost 5 bases, leaving 11 bases of the junction unmatched. The germline gives CDR1 SGHAT, CDR2 FQDESV (reference sequence). The CDR3 reads CASSPRLGRGSTDTQYF. The CDR3 coding sequence is TGTGCCAGCAGCCCACGACTGGGGAGGGGAAGCACAGATACGCAGTATTTT.

This rearrangement joins TRBV5-6 to TRBJ1-2; D not certain. The V end lost 1 base, the J end lost 4 bases, and 14 bases lay between the germline ends. This CDR3 region has 15 residues. CDR1 is SGHDT and CDR2 is YYEEEE in the germline V gene. CDR3 bases: TGTGCCAGCAGCTTGTCTTTTGTCAAGAGCTATGGCTACACCTTC. This encodes CASSLSFVKSYGYTF.

The chain uses TRBV29-1 and TRBJ2-1; no clear D. Trimming cost V 4 bases and J 3 bases, with 10 bases left between them. This CDR3 is 13 amino acids long. Germline CDR1 is SQVTM and CDR2 is ANQGSEA. CDR3 sequence: CSVAYYSYNEQFF. DNA for the CDR3: TGCAGCGTTGCTTATTACAGCTACAATGAGCAGTTCTTC.

The rearrangement uses TRBV19 and TRBJ1-5; 9 bases map to TRBD1. Germline V gene data show CDR1 as LNHDA and CDR2 as SQIVND (reference sequence). V gave up 7 bases and J gave up 0 bases; unmatched junction bases: 7. This CDR3 spans 16 amino acids. This chain's CDR3 is CASKDRGPISNQPQHF. In DNA, the CDR3 is TGTGCCAGTAAGGACAGGGGCCCGATTAGCAATCAGCCCCAGCATTTT.

The chain uses TRBV6-6 and TRBJ2-2; 10 bases fit TRBD1. Germline CDR1 MNHNY, CDR2 SVGAGI (reference sequence). J was trimmed by 2 bases and V by 10 bases; bases with no gene match: 4. The CDR3 covers 14 residues. This chain's CDR3 is CAIRQGANTGELFF. CDR3 DNA sequence: TGTGCCATCCGACAGGGGGCTAACACCGGGGAGCTGTTTTTT.

The chain links TRBV5-1 to TRBJ1-1; the match to TRBD1 covers 7 bases. The CDR3 is 17 amino acids. V shed 0 bases and J 3 bases; nucleotides not matched to a gene: 11. Germline CDR1 and CDR2: SGHRS and YFSETQ. This CDR3 is CASSLGSRPDRDTEAFF. In DNA, the CDR3 is TGCGCCAGCAGCTTGGGAAGCCGCCCCGACAGGGACACTGAAGCTTTCTTT.

The chain recombines TRBV7-9 with TRBJ1-5; D not certain. This CDR3 has 15 residues. Germline V gene sequence: CDR1 SEHNR, CDR2 FQNEAQ (reference sequence). Trimming pared 4 bases from V and 4 bases from J, leaving 14 bases between. The CDR3 DNA reads as TGTGCCAGCAGCTCTACGACATTATGGAATCAGCCCCAGCATTTT. Residues: CASSSTTLWNQPQHF.

This chain uses TRBV11-3 with TRBJ2-7, with D maybe TRBD1 (6 bases). The CDR3 loop spans 14 amino acids. CDR1 is SGHNT and CDR2 is YENEEA in the germline V gene. V was shortened by 5 bases and J by 3 bases, with 14 bases between the two germline ends. CDR3 in amino acids: CASSEQGTIYEQYF. Written as DNA, the CDR3 is TGTGCCAGCAGCGAACAGGGAACTATCTACGAGCAGTACTTC.